This T cell receptor beta chain was documented in a study of lymphopenia after photon versus proton radiotherapy. Whole-study findings and limits: Proton therapy kept repertoires fairly stable, unlike photons, which gained effector/memory cells.

In the case of this clone: The antigen is unknown.

Libraries were prepared by immunoSEQ multiplex PCR; TCRdb keeps only in-frame clonotypes and omits some of them. The sample gives about 15,000 clones, 85% to 90% of which show up once; around a tenth is in the top ten. The sample was peripheral blood, taken from a patient treated with proton-based radiotherapy. The clonotype originates from a man aged 65 to 79 with pancreatic cancer.

CDR3 loop: CASSPPRRGSSYNSPLHF. CDR3 bases: TGTGCCAGCAGCCCCCCCCGTCGGGGTAGCTCCTATAATTCACCCCTCCACTTT. The chain links TRBV14 to TRBJ1-6; no definite D call. V lost 4 bases and J lost 0, with 16 bases in between. The CDR3 runs to 18 residues. Germline V gene lookup returns CDR1 SGHDN and CDR2 FVKESK.